This T cell receptor beta chain was sequenced during a study of T cell changes during pregnancy in multiple sclerosis. CDR1 is SGHAT and CDR2 is FQNNGV in the germline V gene. Trimming cost V 0 bases and J 0 bases, with 9 bases left between them. The length of the CDR3 is 16 residues. Some clones are missing from TCRdb's copy, which holds only in-frame ones; the method was immunoSEQ multiplex PCR. The sample holds over 70,000 clones, around 93% seen once. Specimen: peripheral blood, collected in the first trimester of pregnancy. The chain is built from TRBV11-2 and TRBJ2-1; D gene unclear. The TCR was taken from a female donor with multiple sclerosis, enrolled in a pregnancy study. The CDR3 sequence: CASSLDIASSYNEQFF. DNA of the CDR3: TGTGCCAGCAGCTTAGATATTGCGAGCTCCTACAATGAGCAGTTCTTC.